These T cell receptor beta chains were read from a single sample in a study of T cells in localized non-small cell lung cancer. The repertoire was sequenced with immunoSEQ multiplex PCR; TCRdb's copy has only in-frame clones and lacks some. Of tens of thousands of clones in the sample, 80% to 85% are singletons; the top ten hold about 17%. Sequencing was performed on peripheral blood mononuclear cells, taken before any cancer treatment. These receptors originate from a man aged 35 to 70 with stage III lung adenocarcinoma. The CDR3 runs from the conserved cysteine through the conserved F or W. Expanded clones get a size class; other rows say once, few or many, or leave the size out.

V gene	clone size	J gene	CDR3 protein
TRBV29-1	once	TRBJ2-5	CSVGLAQETQYF
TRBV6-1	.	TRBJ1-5	CASSRDTNQPQHF
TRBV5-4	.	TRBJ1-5	CASSLGDNQPQHF
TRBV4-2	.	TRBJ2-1	CASSRATFGTGNNEQFF
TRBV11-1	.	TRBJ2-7	CASRTPPDRHAYEQYF
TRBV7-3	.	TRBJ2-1	CASSLGGRQVYNEQFF
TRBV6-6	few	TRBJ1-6	CASSSHRDHSGSPLHF
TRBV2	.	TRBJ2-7	CARGENSYEQYF
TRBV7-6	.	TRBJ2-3	CASSYGTSGKGQDTQYF
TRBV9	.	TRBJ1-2	CASSVGLIDNYGYTF
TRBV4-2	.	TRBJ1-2	CASSQDSGLRGYTF
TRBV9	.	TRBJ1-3	CASSFSTGTGNTIYF
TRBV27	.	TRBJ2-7	CASSLAPSYEQYF
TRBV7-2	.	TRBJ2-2	CASSLSGGALTGELFF
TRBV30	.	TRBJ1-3	CAWNAGSSGNTIYF
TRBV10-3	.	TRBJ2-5	CATGDGTGATLWGETQYF
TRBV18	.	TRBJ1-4	CASSALVPRNEKLFF
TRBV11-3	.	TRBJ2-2	CASSLYPGAGELFF
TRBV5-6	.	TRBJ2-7	CASSLELAPYEQYF
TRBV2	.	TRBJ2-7	CASSAEEEAEQYF
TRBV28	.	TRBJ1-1	CASSLGPNTEAFF
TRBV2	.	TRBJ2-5	CASTVDWAETQYF
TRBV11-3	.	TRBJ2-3	CASSLTSATDTQYF
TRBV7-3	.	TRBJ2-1	CASSPGLGGNEQFF
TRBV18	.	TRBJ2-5	CASSPPAGETQYF
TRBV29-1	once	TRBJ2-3	CSVRGGATDTQYF
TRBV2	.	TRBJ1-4	CASSEAGQLTGKLFF
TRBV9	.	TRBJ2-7	CASSPPGSHYEQYF
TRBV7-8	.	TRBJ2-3	CASSPRRDPSTDTQYF
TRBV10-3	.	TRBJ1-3	CAISGGQGHTIYF
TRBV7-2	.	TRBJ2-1	CASSLGWSNEQFF
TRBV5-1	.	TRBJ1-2	CASSRDRGEGYTF
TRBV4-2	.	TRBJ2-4	CASSVSEGGSIQYF
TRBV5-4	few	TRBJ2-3	CASSYIDRATDTQYF
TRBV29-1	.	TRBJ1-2	CSVGGQNNYGYTF
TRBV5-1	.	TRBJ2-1	CASSAGYHEQFF
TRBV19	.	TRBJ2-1	CASSPGQGFNEQFF
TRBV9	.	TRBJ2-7	CASSVALGVTYEQYF
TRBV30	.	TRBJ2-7	CAWSVGGDVEQYF
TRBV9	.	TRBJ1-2	CASSRDVSGYTF
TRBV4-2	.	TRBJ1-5	CASSPGTDRIQAQHF
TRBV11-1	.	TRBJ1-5	CASSQDSGQPQHF
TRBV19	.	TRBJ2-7	CASSIQLEYEQYF
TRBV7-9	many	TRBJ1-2	CASSQQAGTSNYGYTF
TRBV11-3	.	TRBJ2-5	CASSLGGRTAGETQYF
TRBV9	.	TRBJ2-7	CASSLGTGETYEQYF
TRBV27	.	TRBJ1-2	CASSFRGPNYGYTF
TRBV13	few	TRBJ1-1	CASSLRGPTEAFF
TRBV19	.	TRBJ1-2	CASSRPGTQANYGYTF